The clone carrying this T cell receptor (beta chain) came up many times. The germline CDR1 and CDR2 sequences are KGHSH and LQKENI. V shed 4 bases and J shed 4 bases, with 10 bases lying between them. This CDR3 is 13 amino acids long. This sample was included in a study of early T cells in non-severe SARS-CoV-2 infection. The TCR library protocol was used to attach unique molecular identifiers. These identifiers were attached to individual cDNA molecules. TCRdb fed the 5' RACE reads into MiXCR, producing one record per CDR3 protein. The profile shows tens of thousands of distinct CDR3 sequences, approximately 12% of them singletons.

The rearrangement uses TRBV18 and TRBJ1-1, with D tentatively TRBD1 (5 bases). Sequenced input: whole blood. The receptor's source is an adult who was a healthcare worker with PCR-confirmed SARS-CoV-2 infection or an uninfected control (not recorded which). This CDR3 is CASSRVDITEAFF. In nucleotides, the CDR3 is TGTGCCAGCTCACGGGTGGACATCACTGAAGCTTTCTTT.